This T cell receptor beta chain was documented in a study of regulatory T cells. Study observations and caveats: In CD3G-deficient patients, conventional CD4+ T cells were enriched for hydrophobic CDR3 residues at positions 6 and 7.

In regard to this clone: Its target is not known.

Primers: 52 TRBV forward and 13 TRBJ reverse. Repertoires were generated with immunoSEQ multiplex PCR, while TCRdb's copy carries only in-frame clones and drops some. The sample contains over 30,000 clones, more than 85% of which appear only once. This TCR was recovered from a child aged 2 to 10 with CD3G deficiency. The sample consisted of conventional CD4+ T cells sorted from blood.

The CDR3 spells CASKQAGSYEQYF. The CDR3, as DNA: TGTGCCAGCAAGCAGGCGGGCTCCTACGAGCAGTACTTC. The chain joins TRBV6-1 to TRBJ2-7; a weak D match, TRBD2 (5 bases). Between the trimmed V and J ends, which lost 7 bases and 0 bases, there was a span of 10 bases. This CDR3 is 13 amino acids long. CDR1 MNHNS and CDR2 SASEGT come from the germline V gene.